One sample yielded the 28 T cell receptor beta chains listed below, sequenced in a study of PD-1 blockade in classical Hodgkin lymphoma. Sequencing used immunoSEQ multiplex PCR; TCRdb keeps in-frame clones, though not all of them. The sample comprises roughly 50,000 clones, 90% of which are singletons, and 14% rests with the top ten. Documented time point: cycle 4 day 1 (C4D1), after more than five weeks of nivolumab. Following autologous stem cell transplantation, relapse occurred in every patient, and exposure to brentuximab vedotin varied. The material was peripheral blood mononuclear cells (PBMCs), obtained before the fourth cycle of nivolumab. The receptor set was obtained from a human donor with classical Hodgkin lymphoma.

This sequence joins TRBV20-1 and TRBJ2-7, with no clear D. V lost 2 bases to trimming and J lost 4 bases, with 6 bases between them. This CDR3 has 11 residues. Germline V gene data show CDR1 as DFQATT and CDR2 as SNEGSKA (reference sequence). The CDR3 DNA follows: TGCAGTGCTAGATGGGCGTACGAGCAGTACTTC. Translating it yields CSARWAYEQYF.

This clone was detected once. The rearrangement joins TRBV15 to TRBJ2-7, with TRBD2 identical over 7 bases. The CDR3 spans 15 residues. Trimming at V came to 5 bases and at J to 3 bases, leaving 10 bases not matched to a gene. Germline V CDR1 and CDR2: LNHNV, YYDKDF (reference sequence). The CDR3 region has the DNA TGTGCCACCAGCCATTTGACTAGCCCTTACTACGAGCAGTACTTC. This gives the protein CATSHLTSPYYEQYF.

The V call is TRBV4-1, the J call TRBJ1-3; TRBD1 is a possible D gene (6 bases). Per germline, CDR1 MGHRA and CDR2 YSYEKL. This CDR3 is 17 amino acids long. V was trimmed by 0 bases and J by 5 bases, leaving 17 bases between them. DNA for the CDR3: TGCGCCAGCAGCCAAGATCTTTCAGGGACAAATCGAAACACCATATATTTT. Translated, it gives CASSQDLSGTNRNTIYF.

This clone was seen more than once but under ten times. This chain links TRBV19 with TRBJ1-2, with D possibly being TRBD1 (5 bases). There are 13 residues in the CDR3. V dropped 7 bases and J dropped 8 bases, with 17 bases sitting between them. Per the germline V gene, CDR1 is LNHDA and CDR2 is SQIVND (reference sequence). This chain's CDR3 is CASTPGGLGGYTF. CDR3 coding DNA: TGTGCCAGTACGCCTGGGGGATTGGGGGGCTACACCTTC.

The chain carries TRBV25-1 and TRBJ2-2; 10 bases fit TRBD1. V trimming: 2 bases; J trimming: 5 bases; junction bases outside the gene matches: 5. This CDR3 comprises 16 residues. CDR1 and CDR2 (germline): MGHDK, SYGVNS. For the CDR3, the DNA is TGTGCCAGCAGTGAAATGGACAGGGGGGAAACCGGGGAGCTGTTTTTT. Translating it yields CASSEMDRGETGELFF.

The chain recombines TRBV9 with TRBJ2-7, with D possibly matching TRBD2 (5 bases). Between the trimmed V and J ends, which lost 3 bases and 4 bases, there was a span of 14 bases. Germline values: CDR1 SGDLS, CDR2 YYNGEE. The CDR3 has 14 residues. The CDR3 sequence: CASSATRVAYEQYF. CDR3 bases: TGTGCCAGCAGCGCCACGCGGGTAGCGTACGAGCAGTACTTC.

CDR3 loop: CASSVADTQYF. For the CDR3, the DNA is TGTGCCAGCAGCGTAGCAGATACGCAGTATTTT. The chain combines TRBV9 with TRBJ2-3; D is ambiguous. The CDR3 is 11 residues long. V was trimmed by 0 bases and J by 4 bases, leaving 0 bases between them. The germline CDR1 and CDR2 sequences are SGDLS and YYNGEE.

The DNA for the CDR3 is TGTGCCAGTAGTGCCTCTAGCAACTCCTACAATGAGCAGTTCTTC. Protein product: CASSASSNSYNEQFF. The chain employs TRBV19 and TRBJ2-1, with D possibly TRBD2 on 5 matching bases. Germline CDR1 LNHDA, CDR2 SQIVND (reference sequence). Deletions cut 5 bases from V and 0 bases from J, with 11 bases between. The CDR3 totals 15 residues.

The chain carries TRBV11-3 and TRBJ1-2, with TRBD1 matching over 9 bases. The V segment lost 5 bases and the J segment 4 bases; nucleotides outside the gene matches: 5. Germline lookup yields CDR1 SGHNT and CDR2 YENEEA. The CDR3 extends over 14 amino acids. The CDR3 DNA is TGTGCCAGCAGCCCGGACAGGGGAGGCTATGGCTACACCTTC. Encoded protein: CASSPDRGGYGYTF.

This rearrangement joins TRBV9 to TRBJ1-4; no reliable D call. Germline assignment: CDR1 SGDLS and CDR2 YYNGEE. Between the trimmed V and J ends, which lost 2 bases and 0 bases, there was a span of 11 bases. The CDR3 runs 16 residues. CDR3 DNA sequence: TGTGCCAGCAGCGTTCAGGCTTATGCAACTAATGAAAAACTGTTTTTT. Amino acids: CASSVQAYATNEKLFF. Drawing the rest from reference TRBV9 and TRBJ1-4, the complete variable domain is DSGVTQTPKHLITATGQRVTLRCSPRSGDLSVYWYQQSLDQGLQFLIQYYNGEERAKGNILERFSAQQFPDLHSELNLSSLELGDSALYFCASSVQAYATNEKLFFGSGTQLSVL.

The chain is built from TRBV6-1 and TRBJ2-2, with 7 positions matching TRBD2. The germline CDR1 and CDR2 sequences are MNHNS and SASEGT. With 6 bases clipped from V and 4 bases from J, the junction kept 8 bases outside the gene matches. The CDR3 runs to 15 residues. In DNA, the CDR3 is TGTGCCAGCAGGCAGACATCGGGGGGCACCGGGGAGCTGTTTTTT. Translating gives CASRQTSGGTGELFF.

This chain links TRBV7-3 with TRBJ2-3; either TRBD1 or TRBD2 may fit D (6 bases each). CDR3 size: 15 residues. V lost 3 bases, J lost 2 bases, and 12 bases lay in between. Per germline, CDR1 SGHTA and CDR2 FQGTGA. The CDR3 coding sequence is TGTGCCAGCAGCTTTAGGGGGGTGGACACAGATACGCAGTATTTT. Protein product: CASSFRGVDTDTQYF. The complete variable domain, with remaining parts taken from reference TRBV7-3 and TRBJ2-3, reads GAGVSQTPSNKVTEKGKYVELRCDPISGHTALYWYRQSLGQGPEFLIYFQGTGAADDSGLPNDRFFAVRPEGSVSTLKIQRTERGDSAVYLCASSFRGVDTDTQYFGPGTRLTVL.

This chain connects TRBV7-3 to TRBJ2-3, with 12 positions matching TRBD2. V trimming: 5 bases; J trimming: 1 base; junction bases outside the gene matches: 10. Germline CDR1 is SGHTA and CDR2 is FQGTGA. This CDR3 contains 18 residues. The CDR3 DNA reads TGTGCCAGCAGCCCACAACTAGCGGGAGGCCTTGGCACAGATACGCAGTATTTT. It encodes CASSPQLAGGLGTDTQYF.

The V gene is TRBV9, the J gene TRBJ2-5; no definite D call. V was cut by 1 base and J by 2 bases, with 6 bases left in between. Germline assignment: CDR1 SGDLS and CDR2 YYNGEE. CDR3 length: 13 amino acids. The CDR3 nucleotides are TGTGCCAGCAGCGTACAAGATCAAGAGACCCAGTACTTC. Amino acid sequence: CASSVQDQETQYF.

J is TRBJ2-7 and V is TRBV25-1; TRBD1 might be the D (5 bases). The CDR3 is 16 amino acids. V lost 1 base to trimming and J lost 2 bases, with 15 bases between them. Germline CDR1 and CDR2: MGHDK and SYGVNS. In DNA form, the CDR3 reads TGTGCCAGCAGTGAATCCACGCCCAGGGTTACCTACGAGCAGTACTTC. Residues: CASSESTPRVTYEQYF.

CDR3 protein: CASSIALREAFF. CDR3 in DNA: TGTGCCAGTAGTATAGCCTTACGTGAAGCTTTCTTT. The chain employs TRBV19 and TRBJ1-1; no clear D gene. This CDR3 comprises 12 residues. The germline CDR1 and CDR2 sequences are LNHDA and SQIVND (reference sequence). The V gene lost 1 base and the J gene lost 7 bases, with 7 bases spanning the gap.

J is TRBJ1-2 and V is TRBV7-3; D is possibly TRBD1 (5 bases). The CDR3 totals 14 residues. V lost 5 bases and J lost 8, with 18 bases in between. Germline V lookup: CDR1 SGHTA, CDR2 FQGTGA. In nucleotides, the CDR3 is TGTGCCAGCAGCCTCAACGGGGGGATGCGGGGCTACACCTTC. It yields the protein CASSLNGGMRGYTF.

The rearrangement joins TRBV19 to TRBJ2-1, with 10 bases that match TRBD2. This CDR3 has 16 residues. Germline assignment: CDR1 LNHDA and CDR2 SQIVND (reference sequence). V shed 4 bases, J shed 7 bases, and the junction held 10 bases outside the gene matches. The CDR3: CASSTFLAGAQNEQFF. DNA for the CDR3: TGTGCCAGTAGTACCTTTCTAGCGGGAGCTCAGAATGAGCAGTTCTTC. Full variable domain (rest looked up from reference TRBV19 and TRBJ2-1): DGGITQSPKYLFRKEGQNVTLSCEQNLNHDAMYWYRQDPGQGLRLIYYSQIVNDFQKGDIAEGYSVSREKKESFPLTVTSAQKNPTAFYLCASSTFLAGAQNEQFFGPGTRLTVL.

The chain links TRBV9 to TRBJ1-5; D is undetermined. This CDR3 region has 14 residues. V was trimmed by 0 bases and J by 4 bases, leaving 8 bases between them. Germline V lookup: CDR1 SGDLS, CDR2 YYNGEE. For the CDR3, the DNA is TGTGCCAGCAGCGTAGGGACCACGAATCAGCCCCAGCATTTT. Translation gives CASSVGTTNQPQHF.

This sequence joins TRBV2 and TRBJ1-1; D is unclear. The CDR3 is made up of 12 amino acids. V lost 2 bases and J lost 4, with 5 bases in between. Germline lookup yields CDR1 SNHLY and CDR2 FYNNEI. The CDR3 region has the DNA TGTGCCAGCAGTGAAATAGGCACTGAAGCTTTCTTT. Its translation: CASSEIGTEAFF.

The chain is built from TRBV6-5 and TRBJ1-5, with TRBD1 as a possible D gene (6 bases). The germline V and J ends were trimmed by 3 bases and 4 bases, with 7 bases remaining between them. The CDR3 is 13 amino acids. Germline values: CDR1 MNHEY, CDR2 SVGAGI. The CDR3 sequence is CASSYTGNQPQHF. CDR3 DNA: TGTGCCAGCAGTTATACAGGGAATCAGCCCCAGCATTTT.

This clone was recorded only once. This chain joins TRBV7-2 and TRBJ1-4; D gene uncertain. The germline CDR1 and CDR2 sequences are SGHTA and FQGNSA. This CDR3 region has 15 residues. V lost 0 bases and J 8 bases, leaving 13 bases between the germline ends. The CDR3 sequence is CASSLARQAGEKLFF. The DNA for the CDR3 is TGTGCCAGCAGCTTAGCGCGCCAGGCGGGGGAAAAACTGTTTTTT. Complete variable domain (other parts from reference TRBV7-2 and TRBJ1-4): GAGVSQSPSNKVTEKGKDVELRCDPISGHTALYWYRQSLGQGLEFLIYFQGNSAPDKSGLPSDRFSAERTGGSVSTLTIQRTQQEDSAVYLCASSLARQAGEKLFFGSGTQLSVL.

This chain links TRBV19 with TRBJ2-6; D is ambiguous. CDR3 length: 14 amino acids. V was cut by 3 bases and J by 0 bases, with 3 bases left in between. Germline V gene data show CDR1 as LNHDA and CDR2 as SQIVND (reference sequence). As DNA, the CDR3 is TGTGCCAGTAGTATCCCCTCTGGGGCCAACGTCCTGACTTTC. Its translation is CASSIPSGANVLTF.

The rearrangement joins TRBV15 to TRBJ2-2; D ambiguous. Germline CDR1 is LNHNV and CDR2 is YYDKDF (reference sequence). The length of the CDR3 is 15 residues. Between the trimmed V and J ends, which lost 3 bases and 6 bases, there was a span of 14 bases. The CDR3: CATSSELSRSGELFF. The CDR3 DNA reads TGTGCCACCAGCAGCGAACTTTCGAGGTCCGGGGAGCTGTTTTTT.

This sequence joins TRBV5-4 and TRBJ2-5, with D possibly TRBD1 on 6 matching bases. Trimming removed 5 bases at V and 1 base at J, with 12 bases between. The CDR3 extends over 14 amino acids. The germline CDR1 and CDR2 sequences are SGHNT and YYREEE (reference sequence). DNA of the CDR3: TGTGCCAGCAGGCCGGGACAAGTCCAAGAGACCCAGTACTTC. Residues: CASRPGQVQETQYF.

The chain carries TRBV5-1 and TRBJ2-4; a possible D gene is TRBD2 (7 bases). V dropped 0 bases and J dropped 9 bases, with 13 bases sitting between them. Germline V gene data show CDR1 as SGHRS and CDR2 as YFSETQ. The CDR3 runs 14 residues. CDR3 nucleotides: TGCGCCAGCAGCTTGGGCGCAGGGGAGGGCATTCAGTACTTC. Its protein is CASSLGAGEGIQYF.

This clone was seen just once. V usage is TRBV12-5 and J usage is TRBJ2-1; TRBD2 matches 13 bases. Looked up from germline, CDR1 is LGHNT and CDR2 is FRNRAP. J was trimmed by 1 base and V by 5 bases; bases with no gene match: 14. The CDR3 consists of 20 residues. Here the CDR3 DNA reads TGTGCTAGTGGTATACGGACTAGCGGGAGTTACCGCGGGTCCTACAATGAGCAGTTCTTC. Translation: CASGIRTSGSYRGSYNEQFF.

This clone was seen a handful of times. This chain connects TRBV10-1 to TRBJ2-1; D remains ambiguous. V lost 4 bases to trimming and J lost 5 bases, with 6 bases between them. The germline V gene has CDR1 WNHNN and CDR2 SYGVQD (reference sequence). This CDR3 has 12 residues. CDR3 sequence (DNA): TGCGCCAGCAGTGCAAGGAACAATGAGCAGTTCTTC. Protein sequence: CASSARNNEQFF.